This T cell receptor beta chain was observed in a study of regulatory T cells in long-lasting Graves disease. With iRepertoire HTBI primers and Arm-PCR of CDR3 regions, TCR beta libraries were built. In the original processing: Samples revealed around 56 TRBV and roughly 15 TRBJ segments. Each CDR3 protein is one row after TCRdb ran MiXCR on the multiplex PCR reads. TCRdb, not the authors, supplied the V and J calls. Among around 430,000 distinct CDR3 sequences listed, 22% were seen once. This clonotype has a count of ten or more. The antigen is unknown. Germline V gene data show CDR1 as LNHDA and CDR2 as SQIVND (reference sequence). Trimming pared 1 base from V and 1 base from J, leaving 10 bases between. This CDR3 contains 15 residues. Study-level results: Having only a small sample size may have limited accuracy. Newly diagnosed patients had higher TCR diversity than persistent Graves' patients did.

Time point described: persistent/refractory GD, antithyroid drugs over 5 years with positive TRAb. There was RNA extracted from PBMCs, and the TCR library was made from it. This sample comprised peripheral blood mononuclear cells (PBMCs), obtained when the disease was refractory, from a patient treated with antithyroid drugs. This receptor was identified in a female donor with Graves disease. The chain joins TRBV19 to TRBJ1-1, with a possible D match to TRBD1 (5 bases). As DNA, the CDR3 is TGTGCCAGTAGTATAGGCGGGGCTGCGAACACTGAAGCTTTCTTT. Translated, it gives CASSIGGAANTEAFF.